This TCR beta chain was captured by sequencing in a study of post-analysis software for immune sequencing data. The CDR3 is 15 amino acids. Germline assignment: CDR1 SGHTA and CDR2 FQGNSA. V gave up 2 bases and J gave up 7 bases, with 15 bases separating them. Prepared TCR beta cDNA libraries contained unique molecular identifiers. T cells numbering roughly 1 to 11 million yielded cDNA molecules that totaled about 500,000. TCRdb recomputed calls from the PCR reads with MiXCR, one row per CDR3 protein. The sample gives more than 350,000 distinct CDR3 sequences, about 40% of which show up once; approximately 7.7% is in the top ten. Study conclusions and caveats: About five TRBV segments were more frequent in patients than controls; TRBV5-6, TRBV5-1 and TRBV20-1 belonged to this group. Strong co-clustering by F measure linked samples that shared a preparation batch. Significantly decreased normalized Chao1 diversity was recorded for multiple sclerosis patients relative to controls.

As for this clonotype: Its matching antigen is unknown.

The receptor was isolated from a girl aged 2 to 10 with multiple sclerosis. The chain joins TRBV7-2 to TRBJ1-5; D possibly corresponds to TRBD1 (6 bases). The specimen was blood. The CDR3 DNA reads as TGTGCCAGCAGCTTACAGGGGAGGAGGGAGCAGCCCCAGCATTTT. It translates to CASSLQGRREQPQHF.